The following is a T cell receptor (beta chain) sequence with its context. What it recognizes is unknown. Primers: 60 Vbeta forward and 13 Jbeta reverse. The repertoire was sequenced with immunoSEQ multiplex PCR; TCRdb's copy has only in-frame clones and lacks some. The repertoire holds some 110,000 clones, with 60% to 80% as singletons. This specimen belongs to a study of cytomegalovirus exposure and HLA in healthy donors. Findings and caveats of the study: A later analysis linked a missense DCLRE1C variant to TCR beta V- and J-gene trimming.

Germline V gives CDR1 SNHLY, CDR2 FYNNEI. The CDR3 has 13 residues. Trimming pared 6 bases from V and 6 bases from J, leaving 14 bases between. V and J are TRBV2 and TRBJ1-2; perhaps TRBD1 as D (5 bases). Sequenced: PBMCs. The source is a man aged 25-45 years in good health and CMV-seronegative. CDR3 nucleotide sequence: TGTGCCAGCAGCCGGACGGGAGGGGATGGCTACACCTTC. Residues: CASSRTGGDGYTF.